This entry is about one T cell receptor beta chain. An end of the junction does not agree with germline; a read error may underlie this. Indicated time point: after dendritic cell vaccination, including at tumor progression/relapse. Using immunoSEQ multiplex PCR, the repertoire was profiled, and TCRdb retains in-frame clones only, with some absent. The table lists fewer than 90,000 clones, roughly four fifths of them singletons, with 6% to 8% in the top ten. The data belong to a study of glioma-infiltrating T cells after dendritic cell vaccination. Germline lookup yields CDR1 SNHLY and CDR2 FYNNEI. CDR3 length: 14 residues.

The sample was blood, taken after dendritic cell vaccination. V and J are TRBV2 and TRBJ1-2; weak D call: TRBD1 (5 bases). The sequence was obtained from a human donor with glioblastoma. The CDR3: CDSTEGGANYGYTF. In DNA, the CDR3 is TGTGACAGCACCGAAGGAGGGGCTAACTATGGCTACACCTTC. The variable domain in full, with the rest retrieved from reference TRBV2 and TRBJ1-2, is EPEVTQTPSHQVTQMGQEVILRCVPISNHLYFYWYRQILGQKVEFLVSFYNNEISEKSEIFDDQFSVERPDGSNFTLKIRSTKLEDSAMYFCDSTEGGANYGYTFGSGTRLTVV.